This TCR beta chain is from a study of blood T cell repertoires in COVID-19. The germline V gene has CDR1 LGHDT and CDR2 YNNKEL (reference sequence). The CDR3 length is 14 residues. V was trimmed by 2 bases and J by 2 bases, leaving 7 bases between them. Only in-frame clones appear in the TCRdb table, and some are missing; sequencing was by immunoSEQ multiplex PCR. Of tens of thousands of clones listed, roughly 78% are singletons. Input material: peripheral blood. This chain joins TRBV3-1 (or the pseudogene TRBV3-2) and TRBJ1-3, with no clear D. This clonotype originated in a woman of 80 years or more with acute or convalescent COVID-19. For the CDR3, the DNA is TGTGCCAGCAGCCAACACAGTCCTGGAAACACCATATATTTT. It encodes CASSQHSPGNTIYF.